The subject of this entry is one TCR beta chain. What it recognizes is unknown. The method was immunoSEQ multiplex PCR; TCRdb's version includes in-frame clones alone and lacks a portion of them. This sample yields around 400,000 clones, of which 80% to 90% are seen a single time; just under 7.5% belongs to the top ten. This sample is drawn from a study of Ad26.COV2.S vaccination and SARS-CoV-2 variants. As to treatment: roughly 18 received Ad26.COV2.S at low or high dose, single or two shots; about 5 received placebo; per-sample allocation not given. Sampling was done on day 63 after the first vaccine or placebo injection. Boston supplied an adult donor aged 18-55 years. Wuhan-strain SARS-CoV-2 spike was expressed by the Ad26 vector that made up the vaccine. Trimming at V came to 5 bases and at J to 4 bases, leaving 12 bases not matched to a gene. The germline V gene encodes CDR1 SGHTA and CDR2 FQGNSA. This CDR3 contains 18 residues.

Whole-study findings and limits: Measurement of non-spike TCR breadth gave similar results in vaccine and placebo recipients. Using TCR breadth and depth analyses may have led to underestimated total T cell responses.

The sample consisted of peripheral blood, taken in a trial of Ad26.COV2.S vaccine versus placebo. The rearrangement joins TRBV7-2 to TRBJ2-4, with TRBD2 identical over 12 bases. This receptor was taken from a person between 18 and 65 years old who received the Ad26.COV2.S COVID-19 vaccine or a placebo. DNA of the CDR3: TGTGCCAGCAGCCCAGCCCGCCTACTAGCGGGGGGAAAAAACATTCAGTACTTC. As protein: CASSPARLLAGGKNIQYF. The full variable domain, rest sourced from reference TRBV7-2 and TRBJ2-4, is GAGVSQSPSNKVTEKGKDVELRCDPISGHTALYWYRQSLGQGLEFLIYFQGNSAPDKSGLPSDRFSAERTGGSVSTLTIQRTQQEDSAVYLCASSPARLLAGGKNIQYFGAGTRLSVL.